The subject of this entry is one T cell receptor beta chain. This clonotype was seen at least ten times. Its antigen has not been determined. No much larger clonotype is one base removed from it; base qualities were not supplied. This sample stems from a study of CD8 T cells in ankylosing spondylitis (dated by TCRdb to the late 2010s). Looking at the study overall: The study profiled T cell receptor beta repertoires in healthy donors and ankylosing spondylitis patients to find disease-linked TCR variants. The full study cohort comprised some 27 ankylosing spondylitis patients and roughly 100 healthy donors. Peripheral blood was sampled, and synovial fluid was also collected from ankylosing spondylitis patients.

Study-wide conclusions, independent of this receptor: In peripheral blood, the disease-linked clones were found at relatively low frequencies and had a CD8+ phenotype. The disease-linked clones were reported to be significantly enriched in matched synovial fluid samples from ankylosing spondylitis patients. Blood from ankylosing spondylitis patients appeared to be characterized by a TCR beta motif composed of eight highly homologous amino acid variants. Some TCR beta motif variants had previously been reported in synovial fluid and blood of reactive arthritis patients, which suggested common disease-initiation mechanisms.

TCRdb names Illumina HiSeq 2500 as the instrument used. Quantitative 5'-RACE with molecular barcodes was used to prepare TCR beta libraries. Per the source publication's procedure: Disease-linked TCR variants were identified with a new computational method built on a probabilistic model of VDJ rearrangement. TCRdb reanalyzed the raw reads on its own, using fastp at Q25 for trimming and MiXCR for clone calling, and kept in-frame beta chains. A single entry per CDR3 protein holds the most common genes and DNA from its merged rows. The authors' filters were not applied to this entry. The sample has fewer than 40,000 distinct CDR3 sequences on record, approximately 28% of them singletons. The ten largest account for 45% of the sample. Trimming removed 0 bases from V and 3 bases from J; the gene matches leave 5 bases unexplained. The germline V gene encodes CDR1 MGHRA and CDR2 YSYEKL. The CDR3 holds 18 amino acids from the cysteine to the phenylalanine. Only the CDR3 DNA stays, 54 bases, in frame from base 1.

For each ankylosing spondylitis patient, the synovial fluid sample was matched to a blood sample from that same patient. The TCR comes from a male donor with ankylosing spondylitis. The sequencing input was synovial fluid, either unsorted or a sorted T cell fraction (not recorded which). The chain links TRBV4-1 with TRBJ2-2; 12 central bases correspond to TRBD2. CDR3 reads: CASSQEGRLAGDTGELFF. In nucleotide form, the sequence is TGCGCCAGCAGCCAAGAGGGGAGACTAGCGGGAGACACCGGGGAGCTGTTTTTT.